Following are 3 T cell receptor beta chains from one sample sequenced in a study of a mutant IDH1 vaccine in newly diagnosed glioma (dated by TCRdb to the early 2020s). These receptors lack a known antigen. Libraries were made using the immunoSEQ multiplex PCR assay. The clones in this table, taken by TCRdb from immuneACCESS, are in-frame only. Not every clone is retained; where verified, under half of the shortfall comes from an unresolved V gene, and the cause of the rest is unknown. A total of 50,000 or so clones appear in this sample, 75% to 95% of them only once. The ten largest clones capture around 2.5% of the sample. This sample's time point label indicates: week 11, during vaccination. Every vaccine dose consisted of 300 ug of a 20-mer mutant IDH1 peptide in Montanide, administered subcutaneously together with topical imiquimod. The starting material was PBMCs, obtained from a glioma patient whose treatment included an IDH1 peptide vaccine. The receptor source for this set is a man over 45 with glioma.

The V and J genes are TRBV11-2 and TRBJ1-1; D might be TRBD1 (6 bases). The CDR3 is made up of 13 amino acids. V dropped 5 bases and J dropped 1 base, with 8 bases sitting between them. From germline, CDR1 is SGHAT and CDR2 FQNNGV. CDR3 loop: CASSQQGNTEAFF. CDR3 bases: TGTGCCAGCAGCCAACAGGGGAACACTGAAGCTTTCTTT.

This clone has just one count. The V call is TRBV5-1, the J call TRBJ2-3; the match to TRBD2 covers 12 bases. Germline V gives CDR1 SGHRS, CDR2 YFSETQ. This CDR3 is 17 amino acids long. J lost 3 bases, V lost 4 bases, and 9 bases had no gene match. For the CDR3, the DNA is TGCGCCAGCAGCCCAACGACTAGCGGGAGAGGTACAGATACGCAGTATTTT. This translates into CASSPTTSGRGTDTQYF. The full variable domain, in which reference TRBV5-1 and TRBJ2-3 provide the parts outside the CDR3, is KAGVTQTPRYLIKTRGQQVTLSCSPISGHRSVSWYQQTPGQGLQFLFEYFSETQRNKGNFPGRFSGRQFSNSRSEMNVSTLELGDSALYLCASSPTTSGRGTDTQYFGPGTRLTVL.

The V call is TRBV15, the J call TRBJ2-3, with a tentative D call TRBD1 (5 bases). The CDR3 loop spans 15 amino acids. Between the trimmed V and J ends, which lost 4 bases and 1 base, there was a span of 12 bases. Looked up from germline, CDR1 is LNHNV and CDR2 is YYDKDF (reference sequence). The CDR3 DNA reads as TGTGCCACCAGCAACCGTAAGGGGCGCACAGATACGCAGTATTTT. Amino acid sequence: CATSNRKGRTDTQYF.